The 4 T cell receptor beta chains below were found in one sample sequenced in a study of blood T cells in healthy people across ages (dated by TCRdb to the mid-2010s). The method was 5' RACE. Sequencer: Illumina HiSeq 2500. A second PCR of roughly 6 to 12 cycles was performed with a sample-barcoded 5' primer and a J-beta primer mix. TCRdb handled the public reads itself, with Q25 trimming in fastp and clone calling in MiXCR, and kept productive beta chains. CDR3 protein duplicates are merged, each entry listing the most common genes and DNA. The sample has around 850,000 distinct CDR3 sequences on record, roughly 35% of them singletons. In total, the top ten clones hold over 10% of the sample. Sequenced: blood. These TCRs come from a man between 18 and 35 years old in good health.

A few counts support this clonotype. The chain is built from TRBV5-5 and TRBJ1-5, with unresolved D. CDR3 length: 14 residues. V was cut by 4 bases and J by 3 bases, with 11 bases left in between. Germline V gives CDR1 SGHKS, CDR2 YYEKEE (reference sequence). This CDR3 is CASSRGGNNQPQHF. CDR3 DNA: TGTGCCAGCAGCCGCGGAGGGAACAATCAGCCCCAGCATTTT.

Notes on this clonotype: Its ends do not fully match the called genes, so a read error is possible. V and J are TRBV2 and TRBJ1-4; D is ambiguous. Germline loops: CDR1 SNHLY, CDR2 FYNNEI. The CDR3 contains 14 residues. CDR3 sequence: CASSVEGLNGKLFF. The CDR3 DNA is TGTGCCAGCAGTGTGGAAGGGCTGAATGGAAAACTGTTTTTT.

This clonotype appeared a few times. The gene calls are TRBV2 and TRBJ2-5, with D possibly being TRBD2 (6 bases). There are 14 residues in the CDR3. V was cut by 6 bases and J by 5 bases, with 16 bases left in between. The germline gives CDR1 SNHLY, CDR2 FYNNEI. CDR3 nucleotides: TGTGCCAGCAGCCCACTAACTAGCACGGAGACCCAGTACTTC. It is translated as CASSPLTSTETQYF.

The chain combines TRBV6-1 with TRBJ1-5; a possible D gene is TRBD1 (6 bases). V was shortened by 8 bases and J by 3 bases, with 32 bases between the two germline ends. This CDR3 comprises 20 residues. The germline V gene has CDR1 MNHNS and CDR2 SASEGT. CDR3 loop: CASSFRGGSNQVNINQPQHF. CDR3 sequence (DNA): TGTGCCAGCTCTTTCCGCGGGGGCAGCAACCAAGTTAACATCAATCAGCCCCAGCATTTT.